The clone carrying this T cell receptor (beta chain) turned up a few times. What it recognizes is unknown. This entry comes from a study of human T cells and chemical hapten exposure. TCRdb recomputed calls from the RACE reads with MiXCR, one row per CDR3 protein. The sample holds approximately 44,000 distinct CDR3 sequences, 4% to 4.5% seen once. The ends were cut back, 1 base at V and 4 bases at J, with 11 bases in the middle. The CDR3 covers 15 residues. Germline loops: CDR1 LGHNA, CDR2 YNFKEQ. The time point is: healthy volunteer bleed at 2 weeks. Sequencing started from total RNA isolated from unfractionated whole blood. Study-wide points: TCRs exceeding a frequency of 1 in 1000 stayed unchanged under DPC sensitization.

The sequence was collected from a human donor in good health. Some clones in this sample may be carry-over from other donors' samples. Input material: whole blood. The chain joins TRBV4-2 to TRBJ2-1; maybe TRBD1 (6 bases). CDR3: CASSQGGGFYNEQFF. CDR3 sequence (DNA): TGTGCCAGCAGCCAAGGAGGGGGTTTTTACAATGAGCAGTTCTTC.